The 12 T cell receptor beta chains listed next were all sequenced from one sample in a study of blood T cell repertoires in COVID-19. Generated by immunoSEQ multiplex PCR, the TCRdb table keeps only in-frame clones and is missing some. The table lists approximately 360,000 clones, around 87% of them singletons. Input material: peripheral blood. The source of these receptors is a man between 18 and 29 years old with active or convalescent COVID-19.

The chain is built from TRBV12-3 or TRBV12-4 and TRBJ1-2; no clear D. CDR3 size: 13 residues. The V end lost 3 bases, the J end lost 1 base, and 6 bases lay between the germline ends. CDR3 protein: CASSLSSNYGYTF. The CDR3 bases are TGTGCCAGCAGTTTGTCCAGTAACTATGGCTACACCTTC.

V gene TRBV2 combines with J gene TRBJ1-1, with D unclear. Per the germline V gene, CDR1 is SNHLY and CDR2 is FYNNEI. Between the trimmed V and J ends, which lost 7 bases and 4 bases, there was a span of 22 bases. The CDR3 runs 16 residues. The CDR3 reads CASTQRVPELGTEAFF. CDR3 nucleotide sequence: TGTGCCAGCACCCAACGGGTCCCAGAACTTGGCACTGAAGCTTTCTTT.

The V call is TRBV7-3, the J call TRBJ1-1; 9 positions agree with TRBD1. V lost 5 bases to trimming and J lost 5 bases; unmatched junction nucleotides: 3. The CDR3 contains 13 residues. Looked up from germline, CDR1 is SGHTA and CDR2 is FQGTGA. The CDR3 DNA is TGTGCCAGCAGCGAAGGACAGGGGACTGAAGCTTTCTTT. This gives the protein CASSEGQGTEAFF.

This chain joins TRBV29-1 and TRBJ2-2, with TRBD2 matching 9 bases. The CDR3 totals 16 residues. Germline values: CDR1 SQVTM, CDR2 ANQGSEA. V dropped 5 bases and J dropped 0; count of bases not matched to a gene: 7. CDR3 protein: CSVRRAGGTNTGELFF. CDR3 coding DNA: TGCAGCGTTCGACGAGCGGGGGGAACGAACACCGGGGAGCTGTTTTTT.

CDR3 nucleotide sequence: TGTGCCACCAGCAGGAACAGGGAAAATCAGCCCCAGCATTTT. Translating it yields CATSRNRENQPQHF. The rearrangement links TRBV15 to TRBJ1-5, with D perhaps matching TRBD1 (6 bases). The CDR3 has 14 amino acids. CDR1 LNHNV and CDR2 YYDKDF come from the germline V gene (reference sequence). Deletions cut 3 bases from V and 4 bases from J, with 10 bases between.

The chain uses TRBV6-5 and TRBJ2-5, with 8 nucleotides matching TRBD1. V lost 4 bases to trimming and J lost 4 bases; unmatched junction nucleotides: 8. Germline CDR1 MNHEY, CDR2 SVGAGI. The CDR3 sequence is 15 residues long. The CDR3 coding sequence is TGTGCCAGCAGTTTTACAGGGGGTGTGCGAGAGACCCAGTACTTC. It is translated as CASSFTGGVRETQYF.

The chain combines TRBV5-8 with TRBJ1-5; 9 positions agree with TRBD1. The ends lost 0 bases at V and 6 bases at J; junction bases unmatched: 4. CDR3 length equals 15 residues. Germline V CDR1 and CDR2: SGHTS, YDEGEE. CDR3 coding DNA: TGTGCCAGCAGCTTGGACAGGGGGCGCGGTCAGCCCCAGCATTTT. Translation gives CASSLDRGRGQPQHF.

The chain recombines TRBV27 with TRBJ2-1; a weak D match, TRBD2 (6 bases). Trimming cost V 6 bases and J 3 bases, with 12 bases left between them. The CDR3 has 14 amino acids. Germline lookup yields CDR1 MNHEY and CDR2 SMNVEV (reference sequence). The CDR3 coding sequence is TGTGCCAGCAGACCGGGACTGGTCTACAATGAGCAGTTCTTC. Amino acids: CASRPGLVYNEQFF.

This sequence joins TRBV4-2 and TRBJ2-3, with 7 bases fitting TRBD1. V was pared by 4 bases and J by 6 bases, with 19 bases of the junction left unmatched. This CDR3 comprises 18 residues. The germline V gene encodes CDR1 LGHNA and CDR2 YNFKEQ. The DNA of the CDR3 is TGTGCCAGCAGCCCAATTCTATCGACAGGGACCCTAATGGATACGCAGTATTTT. Protein: CASSPILSTGTLMDTQYF.

The chain is built from TRBV4-3 and TRBJ2-3, with TRBD2 as a possible D gene (5 bases). This CDR3 region has 14 residues. The V end lost 0 bases, the J end lost 3 bases, and 7 bases lay between the germline ends. Germline values: CDR1 LGHNA, CDR2 YSLEER. The DNA of the CDR3 is TGCGCCAGCAGCCAAGACGGGGTGACAGATACGCAGTATTTT. Protein: CASSQDGVTDTQYF.

The J gene is TRBJ1-6, the V gene TRBV6-5; D is ambiguous. Trimming took off 7 bases at V and 0 bases at J, with 10 bases between the two ends. Germline loops: CDR1 MNHEY, CDR2 SVGAGI. The CDR3 has 15 residues. CDR3 loop: CASTPGLSYNSPLHF. The CDR3, as DNA: TGTGCCAGCACCCCGGGTCTCTCCTATAATTCACCCCTCCACTTT.

The chain carries TRBV7-9 and TRBJ2-1, with 7 nucleotides matching TRBD2. The J segment lost 5 bases and the V segment lost 6 bases, leaving 7 bases of the junction unmatched. Germline V gene lookup returns CDR1 SEHNR and CDR2 FQNEAQ (reference sequence). CDR3 length: 14 residues. CDR3 protein: CASSPSGTDNEQFF. CDR3 DNA sequence: TGTGCCAGCAGTCCGAGCGGGACGGACAATGAGCAGTTCTTC.